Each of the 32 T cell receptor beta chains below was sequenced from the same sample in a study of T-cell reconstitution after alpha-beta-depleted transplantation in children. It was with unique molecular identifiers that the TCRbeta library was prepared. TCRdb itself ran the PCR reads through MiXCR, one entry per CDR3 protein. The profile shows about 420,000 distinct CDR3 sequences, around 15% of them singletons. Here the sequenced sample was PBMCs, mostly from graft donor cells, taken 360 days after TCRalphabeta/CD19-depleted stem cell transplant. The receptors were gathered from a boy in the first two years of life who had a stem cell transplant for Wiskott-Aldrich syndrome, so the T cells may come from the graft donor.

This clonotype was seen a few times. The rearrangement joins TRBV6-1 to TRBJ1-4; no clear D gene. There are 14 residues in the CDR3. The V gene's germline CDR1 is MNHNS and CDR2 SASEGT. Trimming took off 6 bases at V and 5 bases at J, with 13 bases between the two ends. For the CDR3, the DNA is TGTGCCAGCAGCCCGGGGAGGAAGAATGAAAAACTGTTTTTT. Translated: CASSPGRKNEKLFF.

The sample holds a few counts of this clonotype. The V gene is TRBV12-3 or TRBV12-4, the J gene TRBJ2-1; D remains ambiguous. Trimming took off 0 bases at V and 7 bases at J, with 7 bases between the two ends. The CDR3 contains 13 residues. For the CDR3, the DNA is TGTGCCAGCAGTTTAGCGCAGGTTAATGAGCAGTTCTTC. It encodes CASSLAQVNEQFF.

CDR3 region: CASSSTRSRGDEQFF. DNA of the CDR3: TGTGCCAGCAGCTCCACCCGCAGCAGGGGGGATGAGCAGTTCTTC. This sequence joins TRBV11-2 and TRBJ2-1; perhaps TRBD1 as D (7 bases). V was trimmed by 4 bases and J by 8 bases, leaving 18 bases between them. The germline CDR1 and CDR2 sequences are SGHAT and FQNNGV. The CDR3 has 15 amino acids. Supplemented by reference TRBV11-2 and TRBJ2-1, the full variable domain reads EAGVAQSPRYKIIEKRQSVAFWCNPISGHATLYWYQQILGQGPKLLIQFQNNGVVDDSQLPKDRFSAERLKGVDSTLKIQPAKLEDSAVYLCASSSTRSRGDEQFFGPGTRLTVL.

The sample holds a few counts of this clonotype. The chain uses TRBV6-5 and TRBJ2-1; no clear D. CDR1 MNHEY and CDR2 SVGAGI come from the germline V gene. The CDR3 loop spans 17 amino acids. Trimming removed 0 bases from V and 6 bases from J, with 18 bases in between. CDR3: CASSYSKGLGSANEQFF. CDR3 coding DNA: TGTGCCAGCAGTTACTCGAAAGGGCTAGGCTCCGCCAATGAGCAGTTCTTC.

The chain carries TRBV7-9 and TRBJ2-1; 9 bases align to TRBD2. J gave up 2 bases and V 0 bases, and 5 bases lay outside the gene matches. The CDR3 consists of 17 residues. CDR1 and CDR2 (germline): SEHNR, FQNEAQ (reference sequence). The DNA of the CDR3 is TGTGCCAGCAGCTTAGCTCTGACTAGCGGAACCTACAATGAGCAGTTCTTC. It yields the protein CASSLALTSGTYNEQFF.

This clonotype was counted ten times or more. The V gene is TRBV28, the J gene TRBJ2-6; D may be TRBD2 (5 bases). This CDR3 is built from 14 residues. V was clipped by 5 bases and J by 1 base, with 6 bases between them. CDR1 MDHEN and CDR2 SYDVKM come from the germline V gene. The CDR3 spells CASSAGSGANVLTF. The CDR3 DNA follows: TGTGCCAGCAGTGCGGGTTCTGGGGCCAACGTCCTGACTTTC.

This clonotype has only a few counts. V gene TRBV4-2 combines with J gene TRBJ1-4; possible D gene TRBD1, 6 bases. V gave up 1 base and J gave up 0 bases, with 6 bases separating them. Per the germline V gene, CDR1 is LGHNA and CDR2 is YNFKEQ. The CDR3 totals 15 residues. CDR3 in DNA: TGTGCCAGCAGCCAAGGGACAGCAACTAATGAAAAACTGTTTTTT. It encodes CASSQGTATNEKLFF.

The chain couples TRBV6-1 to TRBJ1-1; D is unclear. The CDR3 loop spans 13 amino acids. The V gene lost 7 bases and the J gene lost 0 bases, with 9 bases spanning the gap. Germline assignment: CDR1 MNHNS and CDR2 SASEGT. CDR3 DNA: TGTGCCAGCACCCTAACATTGAACACTGAAGCTTTCTTT. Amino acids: CASTLTLNTEAFF.

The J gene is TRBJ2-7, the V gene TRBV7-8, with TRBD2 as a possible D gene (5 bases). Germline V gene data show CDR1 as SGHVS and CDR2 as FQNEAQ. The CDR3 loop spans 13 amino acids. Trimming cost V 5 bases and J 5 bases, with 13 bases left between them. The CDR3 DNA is TGTGCCAGCAGCCTTGGGAGAAGAAACGAGCAGTACTTC. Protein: CASSLGRRNEQYF.

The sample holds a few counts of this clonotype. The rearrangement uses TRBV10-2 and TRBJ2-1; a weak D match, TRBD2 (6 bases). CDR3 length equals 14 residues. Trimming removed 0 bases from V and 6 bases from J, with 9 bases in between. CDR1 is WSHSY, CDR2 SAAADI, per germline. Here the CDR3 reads CASSESLAINEQFF. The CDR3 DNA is TGCGCCAGCAGTGAGTCCCTAGCGATCAATGAGCAGTTCTTC.

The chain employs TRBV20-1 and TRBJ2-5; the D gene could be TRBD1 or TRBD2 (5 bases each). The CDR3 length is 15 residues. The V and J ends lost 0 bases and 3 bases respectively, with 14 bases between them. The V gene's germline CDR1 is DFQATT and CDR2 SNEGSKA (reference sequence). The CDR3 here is CSARDKGRREETQYF. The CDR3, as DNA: TGCAGTGCTAGAGACAAGGGACGGAGAGAAGAGACCCAGTACTTC.

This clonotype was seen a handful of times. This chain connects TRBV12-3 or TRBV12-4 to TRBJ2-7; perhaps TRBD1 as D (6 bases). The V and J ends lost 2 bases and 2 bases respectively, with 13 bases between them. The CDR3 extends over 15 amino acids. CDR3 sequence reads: CASSLRAGDPYEQYF. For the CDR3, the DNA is TGTGCCAGCAGTTTACGAGCAGGGGATCCCTACGAGCAGTACTTC.

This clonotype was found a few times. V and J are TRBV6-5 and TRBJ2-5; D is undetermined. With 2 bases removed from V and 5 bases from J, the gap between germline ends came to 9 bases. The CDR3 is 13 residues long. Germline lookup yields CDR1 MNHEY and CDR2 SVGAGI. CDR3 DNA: TGTGCCAGCAGTTACACGAAGTATGAGACCCAGTACTTC. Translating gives CASSYTKYETQYF.

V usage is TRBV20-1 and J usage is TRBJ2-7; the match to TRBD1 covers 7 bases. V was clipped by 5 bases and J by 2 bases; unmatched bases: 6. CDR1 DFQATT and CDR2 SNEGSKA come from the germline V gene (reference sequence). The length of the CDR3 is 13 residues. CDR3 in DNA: TGCAGTGCTCTAAAGGACAGGACCTACGAGCAGTACTTC. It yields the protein CSALKDRTYEQYF.

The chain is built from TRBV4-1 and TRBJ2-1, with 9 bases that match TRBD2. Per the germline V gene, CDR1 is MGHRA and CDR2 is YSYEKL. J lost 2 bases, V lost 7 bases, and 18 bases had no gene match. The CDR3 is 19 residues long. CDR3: CASNLRAGGSHPAYNEQFF. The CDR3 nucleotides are TGCGCCAGCAACCTAAGGGCGGGGGGGTCTCACCCGGCCTACAATGAGCAGTTCTTC.

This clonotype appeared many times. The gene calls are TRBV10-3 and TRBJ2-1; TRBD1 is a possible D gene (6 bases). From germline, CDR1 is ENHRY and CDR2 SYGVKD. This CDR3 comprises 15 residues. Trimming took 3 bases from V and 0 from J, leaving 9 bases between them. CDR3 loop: CAISDEDSSYNEQFF. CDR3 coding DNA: TGTGCCATCAGTGATGAGGACAGCTCCTACAATGAGCAGTTCTTC.

CDR3 protein: CASSQKLAGLPATGELFF. In DNA, the CDR3 is TGCGCCAGCAGCCAAAAACTAGCGGGGCTTCCCGCCACCGGGGAGCTGTTTTTT. The gene calls are TRBV4-1 and TRBJ2-2; 10 nucleotides align to TRBD2. V dropped 2 bases and J dropped 4; count of bases not matched to a gene: 10. CDR1 and CDR2 (germline): MGHRA, YSYEKL. This CDR3 spans 18 amino acids.

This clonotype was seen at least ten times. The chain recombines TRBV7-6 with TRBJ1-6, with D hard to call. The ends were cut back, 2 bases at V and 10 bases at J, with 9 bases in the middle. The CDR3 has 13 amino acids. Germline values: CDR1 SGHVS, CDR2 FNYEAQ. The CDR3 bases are TGTGCCAGCAGCTTAAATTTGTTCTCACCCCTCCACTTT. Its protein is CASSLNLFSPLHF.

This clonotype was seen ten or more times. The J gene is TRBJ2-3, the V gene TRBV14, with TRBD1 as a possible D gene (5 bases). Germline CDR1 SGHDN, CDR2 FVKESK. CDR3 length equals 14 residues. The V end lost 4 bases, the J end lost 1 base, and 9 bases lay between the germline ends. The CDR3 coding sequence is TGTGCCAGCAGCCTCTTCAGGGGCACAGATACGCAGTATTTT. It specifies CASSLFRGTDTQYF.

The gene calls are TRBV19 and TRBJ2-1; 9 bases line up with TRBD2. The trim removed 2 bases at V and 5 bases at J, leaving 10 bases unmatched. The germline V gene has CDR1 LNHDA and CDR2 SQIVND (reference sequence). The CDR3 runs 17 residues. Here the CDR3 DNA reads TGTGCCAGTAGTATATGGTGGCGGGAGGGCCTTAACAATGAGCAGTTCTTC. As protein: CASSIWWREGLNNEQFF.

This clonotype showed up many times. The CDR3 bases are TGTGCCAGCAAGAGGCGCAATGAGCAGTTCTTC. It is translated as CASKRRNEQFF. This chain links TRBV14 with TRBJ2-1; no reliable D call. V was cut by 7 bases and J by 6 bases, with 7 bases left in between. This CDR3 spans 11 amino acids. Germline lookup yields CDR1 SGHDN and CDR2 FVKESK.

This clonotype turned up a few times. The CDR3 is CASSLSLRGYPREKQYF. CDR3 nucleotide sequence: TGTGCCAGCAGTTTATCCCTAAGGGGGTACCCTCGGGAGAAGCAGTACTTC. This chain uses TRBV12-3 or TRBV12-4 with TRBJ2-7; the D gene could be TRBD1 or TRBD2 (6 bases each). The CDR3 consists of 17 residues. The V end lost 2 bases, the J end lost 8 bases, and 25 bases lay between the germline ends.

CDR3 in DNA: TGTGCCAGCAGCTTAGTGGGACTAGCGGGACCCTCTGGGGCCAACGTCCTGACTTTC. Protein sequence: CASSLVGLAGPSGANVLTF. The rearrangement links TRBV11-2 to TRBJ2-6, with 13 bases identical to TRBD2. Germline V CDR1 and CDR2: SGHAT, FQNNGV. The CDR3 length is 19 residues. The J segment lost 0 bases and the V segment lost 1 base, leaving 3 bases of the junction unmatched.

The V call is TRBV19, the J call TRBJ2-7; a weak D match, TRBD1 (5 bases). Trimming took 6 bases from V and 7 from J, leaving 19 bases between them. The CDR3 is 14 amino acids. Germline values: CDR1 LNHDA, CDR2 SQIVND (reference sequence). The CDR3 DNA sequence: TGTGCCAGTAGCCCGCAGGGCAACCCTCGGGAGCAGTACTTC. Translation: CASSPQGNPREQYF.

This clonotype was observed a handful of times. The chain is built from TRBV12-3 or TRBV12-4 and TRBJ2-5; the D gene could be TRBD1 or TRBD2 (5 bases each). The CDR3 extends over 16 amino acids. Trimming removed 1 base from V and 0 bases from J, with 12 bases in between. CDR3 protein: CASSLDWGKYQETQYF. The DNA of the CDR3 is TGTGCCAGCAGTTTAGATTGGGGGAAGTACCAAGAGACCCAGTACTTC.

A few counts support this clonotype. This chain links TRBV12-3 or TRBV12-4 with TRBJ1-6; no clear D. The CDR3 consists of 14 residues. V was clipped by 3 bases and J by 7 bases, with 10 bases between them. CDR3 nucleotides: TGTGCCAGCAGTTTCCCGAGATTCAATTCACCCCTCCACTTT. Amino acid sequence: CASSFPRFNSPLHF.

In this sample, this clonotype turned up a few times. Written as DNA, the CDR3 is TGCGCCAGCAGCCCCTGGGGAGCAGTCGTGGGGATGGACTACGAGCAGTACTTC. Residues: CASSPWGAVVGMDYEQYF. This chain uses TRBV5-1 with TRBJ2-7, with a tentative D call TRBD2 (5 bases). The V and J ends lost 4 bases and 3 bases respectively, with 26 bases between them. Germline CDR1 reads SGHRS; CDR2 reads YFSETQ. The CDR3 has 18 amino acids.

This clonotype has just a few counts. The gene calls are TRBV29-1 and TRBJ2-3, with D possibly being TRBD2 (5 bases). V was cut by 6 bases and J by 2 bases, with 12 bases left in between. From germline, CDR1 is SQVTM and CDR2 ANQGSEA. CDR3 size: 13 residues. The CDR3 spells CSVTRTITDTQYF. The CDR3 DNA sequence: TGCAGCGTCACTAGGACGATCACAGATACGCAGTATTTT.

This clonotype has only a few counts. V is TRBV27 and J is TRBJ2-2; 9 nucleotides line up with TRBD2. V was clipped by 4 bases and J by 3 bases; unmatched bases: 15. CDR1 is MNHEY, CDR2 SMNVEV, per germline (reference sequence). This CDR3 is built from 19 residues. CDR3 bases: TGTGCCAGCAGTTCACTGAGCGGGAGGAGAATATCGGACACCGGGGAGCTGTTTTTT. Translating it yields CASSSLSGRRISDTGELFF.

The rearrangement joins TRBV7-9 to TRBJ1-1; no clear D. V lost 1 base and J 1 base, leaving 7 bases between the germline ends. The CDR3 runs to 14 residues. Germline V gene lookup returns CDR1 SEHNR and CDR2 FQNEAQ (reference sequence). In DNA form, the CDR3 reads TGTGCCAGCAGCTTAGGGGTCCAGAACACTGAAGCTTTCTTT. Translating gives CASSLGVQNTEAFF. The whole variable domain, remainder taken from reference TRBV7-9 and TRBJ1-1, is DTGVSQNPRHKITKRGQNVTFRCDPISEHNRLYWYRQTLGQGPEFLTYFQNEAQLEKSRLLSDRFSAERPKGSFSTLEIQRTEQGDSAMYLCASSLGVQNTEAFFGQGTRLTVV.

CDR3 in amino acids: CASSASGGPDTQYF. The CDR3, as DNA: TGTGCCAGCAGTGCCTCAGGGGGCCCGGATACGCAGTATTTT. This sequence joins TRBV2 and TRBJ2-3; 8 bases line up with TRBD1. Germline CDR1 reads SNHLY; CDR2 reads FYNNEI. Trimming took 4 bases from V and 6 from J; bases not matched to a gene: 6. The CDR3 totals 14 residues.

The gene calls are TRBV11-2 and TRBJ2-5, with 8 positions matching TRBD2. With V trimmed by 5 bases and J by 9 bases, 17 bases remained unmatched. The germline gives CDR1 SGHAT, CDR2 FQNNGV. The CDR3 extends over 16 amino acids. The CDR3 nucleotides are TGTGCCAGCAGCCCCCGTCACGGGAGGGCGGGAAGGGCCCAGTACTTC. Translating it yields CASSPRHGRAGRAQYF. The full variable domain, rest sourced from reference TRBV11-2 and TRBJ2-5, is EAGVAQSPRYKIIEKRQSVAFWCNPISGHATLYWYQQILGQGPKLLIQFQNNGVVDDSQLPKDRFSAERLKGVDSTLKIQPAKLEDSAVYLCASSPRHGRAGRAQYFGPGTRLLVL.